This T cell receptor (beta chain) derives from a study of T-cell reconstitution after alpha-beta-depleted transplantation in children. The authors prepared the TCRbeta library with unique molecular identifiers. MiXCR was run by TCRdb on the PCR reads, yielding one entry per CDR3 protein. The profile shows about 980,000 distinct CDR3 sequences, about 30% of them singletons. This clonotype was counted a few times. Its antigen is not identified. Whole-study findings and limits: Surviving recipient T cells and intrathymic progenitors accounted for some patients' high TCRbeta diversity at day 60. Reportedly, alpha-beta T cells present about two months post-transplant originated from several hundred expanded clones of graft origin. Newly produced T cells mostly accounted for T-cell counts and diversity one year post-transplant.

This CDR3 is 16 amino acids long. CDR1 is SGDLS and CDR2 is YYNGEE in the germline V gene. V was clipped by 4 bases and J by 9 bases; unmatched bases: 16. This sequence joins TRBV9 and TRBJ2-1; TRBD1 matches 7 bases. Sequenced material: PBMCs, mostly from graft donor cells, taken 360 days after TCRalphabeta/CD19-depleted stem cell transplant. The clonotype originates from a boy under two years old who had a stem cell transplant for SCID, so the T cells may come from the graft donor. The CDR3 DNA sequence: TGTGCCAGCAGCTTACCGACAGGGAGTCGGAGTAGTGAGCAGTTCTTC. Encoded protein: CASSLPTGSRSSEQFF.